The present entry profiles one TCR beta chain with its context. Antigen specificity is unknown. The data derive from a study of OX40 agonist ivuxolimab in advanced cancers. Study findings and constraints: There was clonal expansion of CD4+ and CD8+ blood T cells by week 6 at 0.1 to 3.0 mg/kg.

Sequencing was performed with immunoSEQ multiplex PCR; in TCRdb, only in-frame clones are kept and a portion is missing. This sample carries fewer than 85,000 clones, 92% of them seen once, and the ten largest clones take 0.53%. Germline V lookup: CDR1 MDHEN, CDR2 SYDVKM. The CDR3 is 15 amino acids. V was trimmed by 0 bases and J by 4 bases, leaving 13 bases between them. This clonotype was sampled from an adult with an advanced solid tumor such as melanoma, head and neck, liver or kidney cancer. The V gene is TRBV28, the J gene TRBJ2-7; D unclear. Specimen: CD4+ or CD8+ T cells sorted from blood, collected in a trial of the OX40 agonist ivuxolimab. The CDR3 DNA reads as TGTGCCAGCAGTTTATGGGGCAGCTCGCTGTACGAGCAGTACTTC. Amino acid sequence: CASSLWGSSLYEQYF.